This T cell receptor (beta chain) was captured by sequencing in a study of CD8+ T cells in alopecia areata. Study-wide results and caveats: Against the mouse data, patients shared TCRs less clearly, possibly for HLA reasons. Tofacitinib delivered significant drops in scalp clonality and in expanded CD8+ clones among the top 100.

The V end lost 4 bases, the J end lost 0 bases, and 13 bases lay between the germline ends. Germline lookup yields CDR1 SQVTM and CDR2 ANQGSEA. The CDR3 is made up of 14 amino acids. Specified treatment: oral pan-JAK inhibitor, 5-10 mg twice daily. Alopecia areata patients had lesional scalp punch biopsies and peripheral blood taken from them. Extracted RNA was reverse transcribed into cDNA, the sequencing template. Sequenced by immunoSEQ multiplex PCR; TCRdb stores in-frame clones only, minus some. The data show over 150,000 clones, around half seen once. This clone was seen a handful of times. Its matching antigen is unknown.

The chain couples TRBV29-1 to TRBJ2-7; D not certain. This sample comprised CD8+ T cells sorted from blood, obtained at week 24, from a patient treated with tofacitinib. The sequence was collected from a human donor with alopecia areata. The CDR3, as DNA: TGCAGCGTTGTGGGCCAGACGAGCTCCTACGAGCAGTACTTC. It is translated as CSVVGQTSSYEQYF.